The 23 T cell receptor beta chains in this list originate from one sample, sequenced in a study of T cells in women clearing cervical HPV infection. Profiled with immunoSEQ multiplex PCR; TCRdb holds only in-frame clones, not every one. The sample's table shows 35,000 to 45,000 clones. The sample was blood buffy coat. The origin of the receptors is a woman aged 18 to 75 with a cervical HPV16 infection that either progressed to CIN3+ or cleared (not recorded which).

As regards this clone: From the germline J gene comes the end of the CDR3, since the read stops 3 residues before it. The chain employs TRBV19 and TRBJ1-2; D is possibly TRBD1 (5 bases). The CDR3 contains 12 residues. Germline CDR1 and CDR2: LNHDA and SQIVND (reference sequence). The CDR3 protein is CASSIAGRDYTF. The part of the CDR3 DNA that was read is TGTGCCAGTAGTATTGCAGGGAGGGAC.

The CDR3 DNA, read in part, is TGTGCCAGCAGTGAAGAGGGCTATGGGGCCAACGTC. It encodes CASSEEGYGANV. The entire CDR3 sequence reads CASSEEGYGANVLTF. The chain employs TRBV6-1 and TRBJ2-6, with D uncertain. The read is 3 residues too short to cover the CDR3 end, so that end is filled in from the germline J gene. Germline V gene sequence: CDR1 MNHNS, CDR2 SASEGT. Trimming removed 1 base at V and 3 bases at J, with 7 bases between. This CDR3 has 15 amino acids.

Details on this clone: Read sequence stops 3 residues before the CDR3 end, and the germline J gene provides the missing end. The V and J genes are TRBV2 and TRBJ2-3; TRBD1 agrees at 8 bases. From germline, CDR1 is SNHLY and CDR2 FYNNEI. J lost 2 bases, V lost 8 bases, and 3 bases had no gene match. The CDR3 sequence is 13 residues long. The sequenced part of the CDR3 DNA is TGTGCCAGCCCAGGGGGCCTCACAGATACG. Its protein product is CASPGGLTDT. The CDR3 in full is CASPGGLTDTQYF.

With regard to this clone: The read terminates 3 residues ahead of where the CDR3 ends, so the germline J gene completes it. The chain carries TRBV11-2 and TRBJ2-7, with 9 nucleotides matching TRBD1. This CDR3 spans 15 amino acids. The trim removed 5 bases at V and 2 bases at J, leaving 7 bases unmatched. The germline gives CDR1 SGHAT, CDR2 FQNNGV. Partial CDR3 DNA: TGTGCCAGCAGCGCCGGGACAGGGCTTCCCTACGAG. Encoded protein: CASSAGTGLPYE. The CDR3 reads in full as CASSAGTGLPYEQYF.

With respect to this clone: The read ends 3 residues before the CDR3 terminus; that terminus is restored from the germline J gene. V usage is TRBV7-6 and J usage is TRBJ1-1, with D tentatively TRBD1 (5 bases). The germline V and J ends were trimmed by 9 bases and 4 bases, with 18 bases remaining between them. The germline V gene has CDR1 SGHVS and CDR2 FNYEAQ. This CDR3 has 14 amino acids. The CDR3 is CASASRTGGTEAFF. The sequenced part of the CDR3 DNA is TGTGCCAGTGCAAGTCGGACCGGGGGCACTGAA.

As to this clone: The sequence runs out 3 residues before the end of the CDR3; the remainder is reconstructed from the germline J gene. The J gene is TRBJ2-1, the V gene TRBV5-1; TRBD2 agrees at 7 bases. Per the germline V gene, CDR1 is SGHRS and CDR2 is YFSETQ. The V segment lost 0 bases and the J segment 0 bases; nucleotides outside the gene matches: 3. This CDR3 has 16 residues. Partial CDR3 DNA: TGCGCCAGCAGCTTGGTGCGGGGGAGCTCCTACAATGAG. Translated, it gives CASSLVRGSSYNE. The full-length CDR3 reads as CASSLVRGSSYNEQFF. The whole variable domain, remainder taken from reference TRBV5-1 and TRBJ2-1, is KAGVTQTPRYLIKTRGQQVTLSCSPISGHRSVSWYQQTPGQGLQFLFEYFSETQRNKGNFPGRFSGRQFSNSRSEMNVSTLELGDSALYLCASSLVRGSSYNEQFFGPGTRLTVL.

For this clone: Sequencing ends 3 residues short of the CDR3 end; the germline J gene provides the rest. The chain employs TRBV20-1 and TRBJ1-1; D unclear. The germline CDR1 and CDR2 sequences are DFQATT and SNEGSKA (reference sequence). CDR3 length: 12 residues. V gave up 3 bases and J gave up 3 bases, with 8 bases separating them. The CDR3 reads CSARLRDTEAFF. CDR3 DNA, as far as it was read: TGCAGTGCTAGGCTCCGGGACACTGAA.

The CDR3 DNA, read in part, is TGCAGTACCACAGGGGGCGGGGGC. Protein sequence: CSTTGGGG. The entire CDR3 protein reads CSTTGGGGYTF. The chain combines TRBV20-1 with TRBJ1-2; 9 bases agree with TRBD1. The read terminates 3 residues before the CDR3 end, so the remaining end is supplied by the germline J gene. The length of the CDR3 is 11 residues. Germline lookup yields CDR1 DFQATT and CDR2 SNEGSKA (reference sequence).

CDR3 sequence: CASSPPLGGGRSDTQYF. Incomplete CDR3 DNA: TGTGCCAGCAGCCCCCCTTTGGGGGGAGGAAGGTCGGATACG. This rearrangement joins TRBV12-3 or TRBV12-4 to TRBJ2-3; D is perhaps TRBD2 (6 bases). From the germline J gene comes the end of the CDR3, since the read stops 3 residues before it. This CDR3 region has 17 residues. V was pared by 6 bases and J by 6 bases, with 25 bases between.

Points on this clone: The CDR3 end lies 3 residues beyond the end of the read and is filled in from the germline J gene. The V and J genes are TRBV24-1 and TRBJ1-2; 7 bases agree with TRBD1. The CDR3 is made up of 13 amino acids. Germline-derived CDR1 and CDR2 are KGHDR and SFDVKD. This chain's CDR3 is CATSDADRVGYTF. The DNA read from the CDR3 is TGTGCCACCAGTGATGCCGACAGGGTCGGC.

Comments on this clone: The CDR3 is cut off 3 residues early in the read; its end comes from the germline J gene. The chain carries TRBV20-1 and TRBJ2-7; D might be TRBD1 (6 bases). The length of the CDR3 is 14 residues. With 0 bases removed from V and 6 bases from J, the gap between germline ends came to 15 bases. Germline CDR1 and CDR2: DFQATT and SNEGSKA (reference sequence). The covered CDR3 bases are TGCAGTGCTAGAGATCTCCACAGGGAAGGCGAG. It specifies CSARDLHREGE. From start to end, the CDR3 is CSARDLHREGEQYF.

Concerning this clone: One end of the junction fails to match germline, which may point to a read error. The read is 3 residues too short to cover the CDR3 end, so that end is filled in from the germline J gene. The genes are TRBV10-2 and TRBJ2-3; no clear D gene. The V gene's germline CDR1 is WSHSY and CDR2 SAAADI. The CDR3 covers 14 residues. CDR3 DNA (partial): TGCGACAGCAGGCCAGGCACTAGCACAGATACG. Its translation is CDSRPGTSTDT. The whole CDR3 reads CDSRPGTSTDTQYF.

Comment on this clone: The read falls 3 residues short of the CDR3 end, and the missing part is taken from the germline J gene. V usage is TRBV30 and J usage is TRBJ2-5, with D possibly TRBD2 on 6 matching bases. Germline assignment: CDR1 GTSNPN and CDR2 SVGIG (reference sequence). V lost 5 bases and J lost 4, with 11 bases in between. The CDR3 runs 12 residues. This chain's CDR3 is CAWLLGGETQYF. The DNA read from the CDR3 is TGTGCCTGGCTCCTCGGGGGAGAGACC.

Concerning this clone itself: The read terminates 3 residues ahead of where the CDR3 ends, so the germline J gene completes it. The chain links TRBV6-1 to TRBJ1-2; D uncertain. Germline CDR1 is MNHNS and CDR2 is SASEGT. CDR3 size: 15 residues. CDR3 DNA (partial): TGTGCCAGCAGTGAAGAGAGAGCCCGCACAGATACC. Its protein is CASSEERARTDT. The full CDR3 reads CASSEERARTDTYTF.

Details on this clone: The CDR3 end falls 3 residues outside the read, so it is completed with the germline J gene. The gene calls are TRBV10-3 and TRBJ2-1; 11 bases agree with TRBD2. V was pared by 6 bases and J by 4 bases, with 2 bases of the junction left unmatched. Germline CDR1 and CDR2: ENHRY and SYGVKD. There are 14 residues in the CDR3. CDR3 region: CAISPSGGYNEQFF. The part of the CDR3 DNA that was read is TGTGCCATCAGCCCTAGCGGGGGGTACAATGAG.

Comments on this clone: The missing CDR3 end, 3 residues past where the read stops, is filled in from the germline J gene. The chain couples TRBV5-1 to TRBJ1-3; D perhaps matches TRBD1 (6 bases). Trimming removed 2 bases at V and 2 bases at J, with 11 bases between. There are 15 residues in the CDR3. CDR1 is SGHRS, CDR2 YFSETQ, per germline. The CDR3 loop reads CASSFATGTGNTIYF. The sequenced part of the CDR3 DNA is TGCGCCAGCAGCTTTGCTACAGGGACTGGAAACACC.

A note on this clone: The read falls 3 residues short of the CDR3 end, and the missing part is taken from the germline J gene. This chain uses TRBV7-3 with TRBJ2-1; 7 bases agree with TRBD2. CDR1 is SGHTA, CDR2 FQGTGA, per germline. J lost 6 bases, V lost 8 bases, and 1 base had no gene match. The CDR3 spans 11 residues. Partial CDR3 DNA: TGTGCCAGCGGACTAGGCAATGAG. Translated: CASGLGNE. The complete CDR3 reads CASGLGNEQFF.

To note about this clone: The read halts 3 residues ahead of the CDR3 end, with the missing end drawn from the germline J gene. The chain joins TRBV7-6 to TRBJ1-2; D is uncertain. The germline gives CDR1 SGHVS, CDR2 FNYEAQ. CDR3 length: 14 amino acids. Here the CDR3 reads CASSLISSNNDYTF. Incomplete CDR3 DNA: TGTGCCAGCAGCTTAATCTCCTCGAACAATGAC.

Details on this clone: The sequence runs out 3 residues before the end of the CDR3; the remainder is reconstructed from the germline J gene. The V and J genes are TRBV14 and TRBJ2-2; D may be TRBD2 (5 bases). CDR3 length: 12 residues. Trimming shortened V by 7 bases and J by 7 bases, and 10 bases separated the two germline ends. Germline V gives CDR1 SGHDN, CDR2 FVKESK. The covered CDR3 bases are TGTGCCAGCACCTCGGGGTACGGGGAG. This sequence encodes CASTSGYGE. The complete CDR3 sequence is CASTSGYGELFF. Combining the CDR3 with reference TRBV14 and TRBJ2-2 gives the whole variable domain EAGVTQFPSHSVIEKGQTVTLRCDPISGHDNLYWYRRVMGKEIKFLLHFVKESKQDESGMPNNRFLAERTGGTYSTLKVQPAELEDSGVYFCASTSGYGELFFGEGSRLTVL.

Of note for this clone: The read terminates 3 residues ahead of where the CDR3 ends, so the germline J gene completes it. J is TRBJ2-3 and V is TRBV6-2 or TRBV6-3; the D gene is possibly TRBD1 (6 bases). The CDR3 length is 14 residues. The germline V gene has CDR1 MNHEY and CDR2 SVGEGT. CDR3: CASSTWTVQETQYF. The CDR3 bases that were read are TGTGCCAGCAGCACTTGGACAGTCCAAGAGACG.

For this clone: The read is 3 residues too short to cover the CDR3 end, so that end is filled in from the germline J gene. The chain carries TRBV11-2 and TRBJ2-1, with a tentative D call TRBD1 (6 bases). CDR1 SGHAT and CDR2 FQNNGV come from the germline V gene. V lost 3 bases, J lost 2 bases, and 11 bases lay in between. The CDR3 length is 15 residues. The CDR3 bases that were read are TGTGCCAGCAGCTTGGGCAGGGGACCCTACAATGAG. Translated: CASSLGRGPYNE. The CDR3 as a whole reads CASSLGRGPYNEQFF. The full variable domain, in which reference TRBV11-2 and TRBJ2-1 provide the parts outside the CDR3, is EAGVAQSPRYKIIEKRQSVAFWCNPISGHATLYWYQQILGQGPKLLIQFQNNGVVDDSQLPKDRFSAERLKGVDSTLKIQPAKLEDSAVYLCASSLGRGPYNEQFFGPGTRLTVL.

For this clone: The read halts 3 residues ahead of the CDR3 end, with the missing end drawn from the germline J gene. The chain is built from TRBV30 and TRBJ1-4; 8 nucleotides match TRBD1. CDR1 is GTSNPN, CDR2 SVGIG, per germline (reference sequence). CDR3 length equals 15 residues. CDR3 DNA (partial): TGTGCCTGGAGTGTTAACAGGGGGTTCTCTTCACCA. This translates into CAWSVNRGFSSP. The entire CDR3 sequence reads CAWSVNRGFSSPLFF.

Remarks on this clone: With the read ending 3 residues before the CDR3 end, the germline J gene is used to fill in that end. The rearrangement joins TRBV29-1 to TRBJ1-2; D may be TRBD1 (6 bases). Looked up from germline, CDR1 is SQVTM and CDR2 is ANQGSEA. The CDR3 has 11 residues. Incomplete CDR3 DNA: TGCAGCGTTCAGGGACAAGAGACC. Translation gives CSVQGQET. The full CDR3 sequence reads CSVQGQETYTF.